This entry describes one TCR beta chain. Original handling: Amplification from reference gene primers served as the basis for estimated nucleated cell counts. Clones were sequenced by immunoSEQ multiplex PCR, and TCRdb holds only the in-frame ones, with some missing. V, J and clone size derive from that table, while D and trimming were established from the DNA sequence. Of 320,000 or so clones in the sample, 75% to 90% are singletons; the top ten hold under 2%. The CDR3 runs 16 residues. Germline V gives CDR1 LGHNA, CDR2 YNFKEQ. V was shortened by 0 bases and J by 1 base, with 10 bases between the two germline ends. This sample is drawn from a study of blood T cell repertoires in COVID-19.

This chain joins TRBV4-2 and TRBJ2-4; a weak D match, TRBD2 (5 bases). Input material: PBMCs or T cells enriched from blood (not recorded which). The source of this sequence is a woman in her thirties who had been exposed to COVID-19. CDR3 nucleotide sequence: TGTGCCAGCAGCCAAGAGAGGGCAGGTGCCAAAAACATTCAGTACTTC. It is translated as CASSQERAGAKNIQYF.